This T cell receptor (beta chain) was profiled in a study of spatial heterogeneity in lung cancer. One entry per CDR3 protein results from TCRdb running MiXCR on the 5' RACE reads. Seen here are about 120,000 distinct CDR3 sequences, 9.5% to 15% observed once, and the top ten hold approximately 16%. V was trimmed by 4 bases and J by 12 bases, leaving 20 bases between them. The V gene's germline CDR1 is SGDLS and CDR2 YYNGEE. The CDR3 spans 15 residues. Time point in this sample: blood at routine non-recurrence follow-up after resection. Whole RNA came from tumor, nontumor lung or frozen PBMC and was sequenced without being sorted. Findings of the study overall: At tumor resection, ubiquitous expanded TCRs were detected in blood more often than later.

This clonotype was seen only a few times. Its antigen is as yet unknown. This chain links TRBV9 with TRBJ1-6; D ambiguous. Sequenced here: PBMCs, sampled at follow-up. This TCR came from a male donor with early-stage non-small cell lung cancer. CDR3 DNA: TGTGCCAGCAGCCCGAGAGCGGACTCTAAAGGACCCCTCCACTTT. Its protein product is CASSPRADSKGPLHF.